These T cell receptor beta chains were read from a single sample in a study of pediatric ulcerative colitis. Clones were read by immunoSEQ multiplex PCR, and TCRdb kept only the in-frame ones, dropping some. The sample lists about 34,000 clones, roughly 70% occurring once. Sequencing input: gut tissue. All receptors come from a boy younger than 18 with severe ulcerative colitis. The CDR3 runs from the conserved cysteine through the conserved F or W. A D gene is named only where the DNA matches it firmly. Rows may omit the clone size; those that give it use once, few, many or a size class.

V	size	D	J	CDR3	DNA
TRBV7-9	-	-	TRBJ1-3	CASSLEGVSSGNTIYF	TGTGCCAGCAGCTTAGAAGGCGTTTCCTCTGGAAACACCATATATTTT
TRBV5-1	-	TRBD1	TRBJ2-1	CASSLAGWGQGDNEQFF	TGCGCCAGCAGCTTGGCTGGATGGGGACAGGGGGACAATGAGCAGTTCTTC
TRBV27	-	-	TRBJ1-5	CASRHTGRGYSNQPQHF	TGTGCCAGCAGACACACAGGACGCGGTTATAGCAATCAGCCCCAGCATTTT
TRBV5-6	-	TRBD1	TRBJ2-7	CASSPGTGLYYEQYF	TGTGCCAGCAGCCCCGGGACAGGGCTCTACTACGAGCAGTACTTC
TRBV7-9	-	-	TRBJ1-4	CASSLSRALNEKLFF	TGTGCCAGCAGCTTAAGCAGGGCCCTTAATGAAAAACTGTTTTTT
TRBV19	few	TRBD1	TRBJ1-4	CASSPRTGGFNEKLFF	TGTGCCAGTAGTCCCCGGACAGGGGGTTTTAATGAAAAACTGTTTTTT
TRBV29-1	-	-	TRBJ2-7	CSVEDGGGAYEQYF	TGCAGCGTTGAGGATGGGGGGGGCGCCTACGAGCAGTACTTC
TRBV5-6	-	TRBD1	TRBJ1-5	CASRYRGGDQPQHF	TGTGCCAGCAGGTACAGGGGTGGGGATCAGCCCCAGCATTTT
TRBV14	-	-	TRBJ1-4	CASLHEDCYSNEKLFF	TGTGCCAGCCTCCATGAGGACTGCTACTCGAATGAAAAACTGTTTTTT
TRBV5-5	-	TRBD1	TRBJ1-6	CASSWGDRVINSPLHF	TGTGCCAGCAGCTGGGGAGACAGGGTAATAAATTCACCCCTCCACTTT
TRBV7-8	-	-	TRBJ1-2	CASSSRRGGNYGYTF	TGTGCCAGCAGCTCACGACGCGGAGGGAACTATGGCTACACCTTC
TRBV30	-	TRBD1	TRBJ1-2	CAWSVLGQGAQGYTF	TGTGCCTGGAGTGTACTCGGGCAGGGGGCGCAGGGCTACACCTTC
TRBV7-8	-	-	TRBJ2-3	CASSPGPDTQYF	TGTGCCAGCAGCCCGGGTCCAGATACGCAGTATTTT
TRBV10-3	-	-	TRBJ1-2	CATAGVGYGYTF	TGTGCCACCGCAGGGGTTGGCTATGGCTACACCTTC
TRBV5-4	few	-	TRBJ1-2	CASSSDNGGYTF	TGTGCCAGCAGCTCCGACAATGGAGGCTACACCTTC
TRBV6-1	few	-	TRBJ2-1	CASSGIRGMSSYNEQFF	TGTGCCAGCAGTGGTATAAGAGGGATGAGCTCCTACAATGAGCAGTTCTTC
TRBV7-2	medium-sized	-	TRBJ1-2	CASSSGVYGYTF	TGTGCCAGCAGCTCGGGGGTATATGGCTACACCTTC
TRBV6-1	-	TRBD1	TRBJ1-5	CASTYEGQGNQPQHF	TGTGCCAGCACCTATGAGGGACAGGGCAATCAGCCCCAGCATTTT
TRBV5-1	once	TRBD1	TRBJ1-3	CASSLSSAQGPSGNTIYF	TGCGCCAGCAGCTTGTCATCTGCACAGGGGCCCTCTGGAAACACCATATATTTT
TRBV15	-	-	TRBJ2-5	CATSRDGGLARTQYF	TGTGCCACCAGCAGAGACGGGGGCCTCGCGAGGACCCAGTACTTC
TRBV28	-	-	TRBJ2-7	CASRTAQYEQYF	TGTGCCAGCAGGACGGCCCAGTACGAGCAGTACTTC
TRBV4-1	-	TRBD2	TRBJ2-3	CASSQGGGVATDTQYF	TGCGCCAGCAGCCAGGGTGGGGGGGTCGCCACAGATACGCAGTATTTT
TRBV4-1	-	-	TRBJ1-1	CASSPGWRNTEAFF	TGCGCCAGCAGCCCGGGATGGAGAAACACTGAAGCTTTCTTT
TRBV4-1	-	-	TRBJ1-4	CASSQEREGPATNEKLFF	TGCGCCAGCAGCCAAGAGAGGGAGGGGCCTGCAACTAATGAAAAACTGTTTTTT
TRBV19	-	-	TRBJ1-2	CASSESGTSGGYTF	TGTGCCAGTAGTGAGTCCGGGACCAGTGGTGGCTACACCTTC
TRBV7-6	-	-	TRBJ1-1	CASSPRRGTRYTEAFF	TGTGCCAGCAGCCCCAGGAGGGGGACGCGGTACACTGAAGCTTTCTTT
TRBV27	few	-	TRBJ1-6	CASSLSKAFGNSPLHF	TGTGCCAGCAGTTTAAGTAAGGCGTTCGGCAATTCACCCCTCCACTTT
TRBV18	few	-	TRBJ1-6	CASSPDRTGQLYSPLHF	TGTGCCAGCTCACCAGATCGTACGGGACAATTATATTCACCCCTCCACTTT
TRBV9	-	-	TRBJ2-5	CASSGSGGPQETQYF	TGTGCCAGCAGCGGTAGTGGGGGGCCACAAGAGACCCAGTACTTC
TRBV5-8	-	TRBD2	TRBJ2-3	CASSLRGGAFRDTQYF	TGTGCCAGCAGCTTGCGGGGGGGGGCGTTTCGGGATACGCAGTATTTT
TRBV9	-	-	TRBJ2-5	CASSVGGLETQYF	TGTGCCAGCAGCGTAGGTGGTCTGGAGACCCAGTACTTC
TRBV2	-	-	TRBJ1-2	CASSTTGSYGYTF	TGTGCCAGCAGCACGACAGGTTCCTATGGCTACACCTTC
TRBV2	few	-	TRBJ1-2	CASRQSGGHTF	TGTGCCAGCAGGCAGTCCGGGGGCCACACCTTC
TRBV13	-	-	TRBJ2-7	CASGAVGSEQYF	TGTGCCAGCGGCGCGGTGGGAAGCGAGCAGTACTTC
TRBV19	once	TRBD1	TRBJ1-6	CASSMGQAKLSSYNSPLHF	TGTGCCAGTAGTATGGGACAGGCCAAACTGAGCTCCTATAATTCACCCCTCCACTTT
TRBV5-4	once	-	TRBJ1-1	CASSLAAKGDTEAFF	TGTGCCAGCAGCTTGGCAGCGAAAGGAGACACTGAAGCTTTCTTT
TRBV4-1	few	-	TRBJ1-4	CASSLPTWETTNEKLFF	TGCGCCAGCAGCCTACCGACTTGGGAAACAACTAATGAAAAACTGTTTTTT
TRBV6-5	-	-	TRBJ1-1	CASSYRDGNTEAFF	TGTGCCAGCAGTTACCGGGACGGAAACACTGAAGCTTTCTTT
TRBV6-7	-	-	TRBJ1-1	CASSYSSEGRDTEAFF	TGTGCCAGCAGTTACTCGTCCGAGGGGCGAGACACTGAAGCTTTCTTT
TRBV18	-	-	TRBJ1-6	CASSRSGGNSPLHF	TGTGCCAGCTCACGTTCAGGTGGCAATTCACCCCTCCACTTT
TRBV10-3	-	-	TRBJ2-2	CAISPQARTASNTGELFF	TGTGCCATCAGTCCCCAGGCCAGGACAGCCTCGAACACCGGGGAGCTGTTTTTT
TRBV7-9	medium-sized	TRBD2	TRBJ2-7	CASSSGLTNEQYF	TGTGCCAGCAGCTCGGGACTAACGAACGAGCAGTACTTC
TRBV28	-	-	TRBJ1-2	CAISPMLGRYGYTF	TGTGCCATAAGTCCCATGCTGGGTCGCTATGGCTACACCTTC
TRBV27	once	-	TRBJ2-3	CASAIEPRRSTDTQYF	TGTGCCAGCGCCATCGAACCCAGGCGAAGCACAGATACGCAGTATTTT
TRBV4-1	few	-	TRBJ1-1	CASVQNTEAFF	TGCGCCAGCGTCCAGAACACTGAAGCTTTCTTT
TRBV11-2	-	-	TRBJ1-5	CASSLTTGSNQPQHF	TGTGCCAGCAGCTTAACGACAGGCAGCAATCAGCCCCAGCATTTT
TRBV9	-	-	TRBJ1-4	CASSVDYVTNEKLFF	TGTGCCAGCAGCGTAGACTATGTTACTAATGAAAAACTGTTTTTT
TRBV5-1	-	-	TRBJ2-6	CASSPRDSGANVLTF	TGCGCCAGCAGCCCTCGGGACTCTGGGGCCAACGTCCTGACTTTC
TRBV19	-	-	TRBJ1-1	CASSSPLGAPEAFF	TGTGCCAGTAGTTCCCCCCTCGGGGCCCCTGAAGCTTTCTTT